Included here is one T cell receptor beta chain sequence, with context. These data are taken from a study of cytomegalovirus exposure and HLA in healthy donors. Germline CDR1 and CDR2: SNHLY and FYNNEI. The CDR3 consists of 15 residues. The PCR contained 60 Vbeta and 13 Jbeta primers. Libraries were prepared by immunoSEQ multiplex PCR; TCRdb keeps only in-frame clonotypes and omits some of them. The repertoire holds some 160,000 clones, around three quarters seen once, with more than 5.5% in the top ten. Healthy bone marrow donors made up the donor group. The V gene is TRBV2, the J gene TRBJ2-5; possibly TRBD2 for D (6 bases). The J call may be mistaken, given a closer DNA end match to TRBJ2-7. Sequences were obtained from PBMCs. This TCR derives from a man between 35 and 55 years old in good health and CMV-seronegative. CDR3 residues: CASSGDSHATYEQYF. The CDR3 DNA reads as TGTGCCAGCAGTGGGGACTCCCACGCTACGTACGAGCAGTACTTC.